The 8 T cell receptor beta chains below all came from one sample that was sequenced in a study of cytomegalovirus exposure and HLA in healthy donors (dated by TCRdb to about 2017). The library came from the immunoSEQ multiplex PCR assay. For the multiplex PCR, a mixture combining 60 forward primers for TCR Vbeta segments and 13 reverse primers for TCR Jbeta segments was used. The source is immuneACCESS, and TCRdb retained only in-frame sequences with V and J called. Part of the clones is not carried over; for the studies checked, unresolved V genes explain less than half of this, and the remainder is unexplained. For this sample the table gives about 160,000 clones, of which about two thirds were detected only once. Approximately 3% of the sample is in the top ten clones. The sample was PBMCs. The receptors come from a woman aged 25 to 45 in good health and CMV-seronegative.

CDR3 sequence reads: CASSWTSGTGELFF. The CDR3, as DNA: TGTGCCAGCAGCTGGACTAGCGGAACCGGGGAGCTGTTTTTT. The rearrangement joins TRBV7-2 to TRBJ2-2, with TRBD2 matching over 10 bases. This CDR3 has 14 residues. Looked up from germline, CDR1 is SGHTA and CDR2 is FQGNSA. V gave up 4 bases and J gave up 5 bases; unmatched junction bases: 1.

The V gene is TRBV2, the J gene TRBJ2-3; maybe TRBD2 (5 bases). With 6 bases removed from V and 10 bases from J, the gap between germline ends came to 23 bases. There are 15 residues in the CDR3. The germline CDR1 and CDR2 sequences are SNHLY and FYNNEI. The CDR3 nucleotides are TGTGCCAGCAGGGATACGGGGTTCCGCTTGTTTGCGCAGTATTTT. Protein: CASRDTGFRLFAQYF.

The chain joins TRBV30 to TRBJ2-5; 15 bases agree with TRBD2. Germline V gene lookup returns CDR1 GTSNPN and CDR2 SVGIG (reference sequence). The V and J ends lost 1 base and 2 bases, in that order; junction bases with no gene match: 5. The CDR3 extends over 17 amino acids. In DNA, the CDR3 is TGTGCCTGGAGTGGGGGGACTAGCGGGGGGAAACAAGAGACCCAGTACTTC. Its translation: CAWSGGTSGGKQETQYF.

V gene TRBV7-9 combines with J gene TRBJ1-1, with a tentative D call TRBD1 (6 bases). There are 15 residues in the CDR3. The V gene's germline CDR1 is SEHNR and CDR2 FQNEAQ (reference sequence). V lost 5 bases to trimming and J lost 3 bases, with 16 bases between them. CDR3 residues: CASSTHRGWDTEAFF. Here the CDR3 DNA reads TGTGCCAGCAGCACCCATAGGGGGTGGGACACTGAAGCTTTCTTT.

This chain links TRBV28 with TRBJ1-1; TRBD1 aligns across 9 bases. Germline V lookup: CDR1 MDHEN, CDR2 SYDVKM. V dropped 7 bases and J dropped 9; count of bases not matched to a gene: 15. The CDR3 covers 15 residues. This chain's CDR3 is CASNKPTGGRSQAFF. DNA for the CDR3: TGTGCCAGCAATAAGCCGACAGGGGGGCGGTCGCAAGCTTTCTTT.

The rearrangement joins TRBV28 to TRBJ2-5; tentative D call: TRBD2 (6 bases). Germline V CDR1 and CDR2: MDHEN, SYDVKM. The V end was cut by 2 bases, the J end by 1 base, with 8 bases between. CDR3 length: 14 residues. The CDR3 loop is CASSLGGSQETQYF. Here the CDR3 DNA reads TGTGCCAGCAGTTTAGGAGGGAGCCAAGAGACCCAGTACTTC. The whole variable domain, filled in from reference TRBV28 and TRBJ2-5, reads DVKVTQSSRYLVKRTGEKVFLECVQDMDHENMFWYRQDPGLGLRLIYFSYDVKMKEKGDIPEGYSVSREKKERFSLILESASTNQTSMYLCASSLGGSQETQYFGPGTRLLVL.

The chain combines TRBV2 with TRBJ2-7; 9 bases align to TRBD1. This CDR3 has 14 amino acids. V lost 3 bases to trimming and J lost 3 bases; unmatched junction nucleotides: 3. CDR1 SNHLY and CDR2 FYNNEI come from the germline V gene. CDR3 loop: CASSDSDRGYEQYF. The DNA for the CDR3 is TGTGCCAGCAGTGATTCGGACAGGGGCTACGAGCAGTACTTC.

Concerning this clone: Distinct nucleotide sequences in the sample also encode this CDR3. The CDR3 bases are TGTGCCAGCAGCAAAGTCAGGGAGGAGAACACTGAAGCTTTCTTT. It codes for CASSKVREENTEAFF. V is TRBV21-1 and J is TRBJ1-1. TRBV21-1 is marked as a pseudogene. CDR3 size: 15 residues.